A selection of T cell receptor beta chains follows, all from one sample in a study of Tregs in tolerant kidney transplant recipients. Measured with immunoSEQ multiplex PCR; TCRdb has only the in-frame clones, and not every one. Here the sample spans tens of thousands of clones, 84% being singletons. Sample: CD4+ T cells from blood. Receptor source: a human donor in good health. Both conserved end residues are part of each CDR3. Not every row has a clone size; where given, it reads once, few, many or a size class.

cdr3_aa: CASSLGRRRFWGYF
clone_size: once
v_call: TRBV6-5

cdr3_aa: CASSSPKGLDIQYF
clone_size: few
v_call: TRBV28

cdr3_aa: CASSLASGLGDTQYF
clone_size: .
v_call: TRBV5-4

cdr3_aa: CASSVASTSGSRNEQFF
clone_size: .
v_call: TRBV9

cdr3_aa: CASRDELYEQYF
clone_size: .
v_call: TRBV6-1

cdr3_aa: CASSLRTIPGELFF
clone_size: .
v_call: TRBV7-2

cdr3_aa: CASSRGGTSGGSDTQYF
clone_size: .
v_call: TRBV7-8

cdr3_aa: CASSLSTDTQYF
clone_size: few
v_call: TRBV9

cdr3_aa: CACRSEDRTSNYGYTF
clone_size: .
v_call: TRBV30

cdr3_aa: CASSLELRAKYMGEQYF
clone_size: .
v_call: TRBV7-2

cdr3_aa: CASSLPTGRSGNTIYF
clone_size: .
v_call: TRBV7-8